This entry lists 10 T cell receptor beta chains sequenced from one sample in a study of T cells in Graves' hyperthyroidism and ophthalmopathy. TCR beta CDR3 regions were amplified from RNA. First-round RT-PCR with HTBI primers amplified the TCR CDR3 region. TCRdb itself ran the multiplex PCR reads through MiXCR, one entry per CDR3 protein. The sample has more than 350,000 distinct CDR3 sequences, 15% to 20% seen once. Source material: blood. These receptors came from a woman younger than 45 with Graves' hyperthyroidism that later progressed to Graves' ophthalmopathy.

The sample holds a few counts of this clonotype. The CDR3 sequence: CASSQDLGTGNYEQYF. Written as DNA, the CDR3 is TGCGCCAGCAGCCAAGATCTTGGGACAGGGAACTACGAGCAGTACTTC. The V call is TRBV4-1, the J call TRBJ2-7; the match to TRBD1 covers 9 bases. The CDR3 totals 16 residues. CDR1 MGHRA and CDR2 YSYEKL come from the germline V gene. V lost 0 bases to trimming and J lost 3 bases; unmatched junction nucleotides: 6.

This clonotype was picked up many times. The V call is TRBV4-1, the J call TRBJ2-7; 9 nucleotides line up with TRBD2. The CDR3 totals 14 residues. From germline, CDR1 is MGHRA and CDR2 YSYEKL. V lost 1 base to trimming and J lost 3 bases; unmatched junction nucleotides: 1. Here the CDR3 DNA reads TGCGCCAGCAGCCAAGCTAGCGGGGACTACGAGCAGTACTTC. It is translated as CASSQASGDYEQYF.

The chain carries TRBV9 and TRBJ2-2; the D gene is possibly TRBD1 (5 bases). The germline V gene encodes CDR1 SGDLS and CDR2 YYNGEE. The CDR3 is made up of 17 amino acids. V was pared by 0 bases and J by 0 bases, with 12 bases between. The CDR3 spells CASSVDSDIANTGELFF. The CDR3 DNA reads as TGTGCCAGCAGCGTAGATTCGGACATTGCGAACACCGGGGAGCTGTTTTTT.

Many counts were recorded for this clonotype. The chain uses TRBV20-1 and TRBJ2-7, with D possibly matching TRBD2 (5 bases). V was cut by 0 bases and J by 7 bases, with 16 bases left in between. The CDR3 length is 14 residues. Germline assignment: CDR1 DFQATT and CDR2 SNEGSKA (reference sequence). CDR3 loop: CSARDRTGLIEQYF. The CDR3, as DNA: TGCAGTGCTAGAGATCGCACCGGACTTATTGAGCAGTACTTC.

The chain couples TRBV9 to TRBJ2-5, with D possibly TRBD1 on 5 matching bases. Germline V gives CDR1 SGDLS, CDR2 YYNGEE. The CDR3 has 19 residues. V lost 6 bases and J lost 2, with 29 bases in between. CDR3 amino acids: CASTKIPSMAGRSQETQYF. DNA of the CDR3: TGTGCCAGCACCAAGATCCCCTCAATGGCAGGGCGTTCTCAAGAGACCCAGTACTTC.

The table lists this clonotype with many counts. This rearrangement joins TRBV11-2 to TRBJ2-1; maybe TRBD2 (5 bases). CDR1 is SGHAT, CDR2 FQNNGV, per germline. This CDR3 has 15 residues. The germline V and J ends were trimmed by 3 bases and 8 bases, with 17 bases remaining between them. The CDR3 DNA sequence: TGTGCCAGCAGCTTCGCCCGGAGGTCAGGCTATGAGCAGTTCTTC. Translated: CASSFARRSGYEQFF.

This clonotype has at least ten counts. The rearrangement uses TRBV28 and TRBJ1-2; TRBD1 matches at 8 bases. Germline lookup yields CDR1 MDHEN and CDR2 SYDVKM. After removal of 2 bases from V and 6 bases from J, the junction contained 5 bases not matched to a gene. This CDR3 spans 14 amino acids. The CDR3 DNA reads as TGTGCCAGCAGTTTACAGGGGGCAATCGATGGCTACACCTTC. Protein: CASSLQGAIDGYTF.

There are a few counts of this clonotype. The chain joins TRBV30 to TRBJ1-2; D gene unclear. CDR3 length equals 13 residues. In germline, CDR1 is GTSNPN, CDR2 SVGIG (reference sequence). Trimming left V 0 bases short and J 4 bases short, with 9 bases between. Written as DNA, the CDR3 is TGTGCCTGGAGTGTACCGGGAGCCTATGGCTACACCTTC. It is translated as CAWSVPGAYGYTF. The full variable domain, in which reference TRBV30 and TRBJ1-2 provide the parts outside the CDR3, is SQTIHQWPATLVQPVGSPLSLECTVEGTSNPNLYWYRQAAGRGLQLLFYSVGIGQISSEVPQNLSASRPQDRQFILSSKKLLLSDSGFYLCAWSVPGAYGYTFGSGTRLTVV.

This clonotype was seen many times. This chain joins TRBV6-5 and TRBJ2-6; D unresolved. This CDR3 has 16 residues. Germline CDR1 and CDR2: MNHEY and SVGAGI. Trimming took off 2 bases at V and 0 bases at J, with 8 bases between the two ends. The CDR3 reads CASSYDYSSGANVLTF. Here the CDR3 DNA reads TGTGCCAGCAGTTACGATTATAGCTCTGGGGCCAACGTCCTGACTTTC.

This clonotype was seen only a few times. The chain is built from TRBV20-1 and TRBJ2-1, with TRBD2 matching over 9 bases. CDR1 and CDR2 from the germline V gene are DFQATT and SNEGSKA (reference sequence). The CDR3 extends over 15 amino acids. Trimming took 2 bases from V and 6 from J; bases not matched to a gene: 8. The CDR3 sequence is CSARIAGDSRNEQFF. The DNA for the CDR3 is TGCAGTGCTAGAATAGCGGGAGATTCTCGCAATGAGCAGTTCTTC.